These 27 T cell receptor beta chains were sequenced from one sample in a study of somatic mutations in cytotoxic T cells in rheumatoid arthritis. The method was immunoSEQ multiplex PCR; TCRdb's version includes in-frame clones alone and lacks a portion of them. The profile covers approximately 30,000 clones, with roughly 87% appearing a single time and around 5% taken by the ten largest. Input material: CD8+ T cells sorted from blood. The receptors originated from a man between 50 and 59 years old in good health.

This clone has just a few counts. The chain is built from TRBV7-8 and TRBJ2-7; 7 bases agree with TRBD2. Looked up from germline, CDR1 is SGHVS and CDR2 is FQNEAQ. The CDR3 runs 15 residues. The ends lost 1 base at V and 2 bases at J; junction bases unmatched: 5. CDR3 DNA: TGTGCCAGCAGCTTAGAAGCTAGCGGTGCCTACGAGCAGTACTTC. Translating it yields CASSLEASGAYEQYF.

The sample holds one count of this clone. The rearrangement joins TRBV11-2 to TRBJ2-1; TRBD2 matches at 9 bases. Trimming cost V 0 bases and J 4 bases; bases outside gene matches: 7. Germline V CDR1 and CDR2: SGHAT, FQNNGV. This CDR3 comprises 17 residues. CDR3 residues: CASSLESGTSIYNEQFF. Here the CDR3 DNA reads TGTGCCAGCAGCTTAGAGTCTGGGACTAGCATTTACAATGAGCAGTTCTTC. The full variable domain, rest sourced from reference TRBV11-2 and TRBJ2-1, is EAGVAQSPRYKIIEKRQSVAFWCNPISGHATLYWYQQILGQGPKLLIQFQNNGVVDDSQLPKDRFSAERLKGVDSTLKIQPAKLEDSAVYLCASSLESGTSIYNEQFFGPGTRLTVL.

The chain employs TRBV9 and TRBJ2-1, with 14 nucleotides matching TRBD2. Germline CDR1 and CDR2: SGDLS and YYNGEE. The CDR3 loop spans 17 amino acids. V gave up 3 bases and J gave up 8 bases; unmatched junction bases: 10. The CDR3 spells CASSARLAGGPLDEQFF. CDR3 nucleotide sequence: TGTGCCAGCAGCGCCCGACTAGCGGGAGGGCCTCTCGATGAGCAGTTCTTC.

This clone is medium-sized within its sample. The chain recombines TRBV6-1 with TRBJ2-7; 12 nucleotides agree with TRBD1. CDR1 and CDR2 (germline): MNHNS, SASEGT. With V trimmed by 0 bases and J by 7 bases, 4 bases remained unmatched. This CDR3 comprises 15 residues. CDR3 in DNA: TGTGCCAGCAGTGAAGCGGGACAGGGGGCTGAAGAGCAGTACTTC. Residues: CASSEAGQGAEEQYF.

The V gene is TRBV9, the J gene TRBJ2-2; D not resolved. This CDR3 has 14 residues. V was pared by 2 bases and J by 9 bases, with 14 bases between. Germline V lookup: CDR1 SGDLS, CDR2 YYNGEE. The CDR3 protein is CASSVFHSPRELFF. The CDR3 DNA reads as TGTGCCAGCAGCGTTTTCCACTCCCCGAGGGAGCTGTTTTTT.

This chain's CDR3 is CASKESDSWDTEAFF. The CDR3 nucleotides read TGTGCCAGCAAGGAGTCGGACAGTTGGGACACTGAAGCTTTCTTT. This chain connects TRBV6-1 to TRBJ1-1; TRBD1 is a possible D gene (6 bases). Germline V lookup: CDR1 MNHNS, CDR2 SASEGT. The length of the CDR3 is 15 residues. Trimming stripped 7 bases from V and 3 bases from J, with 18 bases between.

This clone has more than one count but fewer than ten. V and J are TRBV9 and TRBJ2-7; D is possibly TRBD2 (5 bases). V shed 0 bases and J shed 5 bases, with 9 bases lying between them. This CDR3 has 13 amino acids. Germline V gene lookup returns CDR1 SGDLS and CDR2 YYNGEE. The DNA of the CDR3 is TGTGCCAGCAGCGTAGGGGCTAGCCACGAGCAGTACTTC. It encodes CASSVGASHEQYF. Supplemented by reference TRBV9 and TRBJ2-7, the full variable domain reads DSGVTQTPKHLITATGQRVTLRCSPRSGDLSVYWYQQSLDQGLQFLIQYYNGEERAKGNILERFSAQQFPDLHSELNLSSLELGDSALYFCASSVGASHEQYFGPGTRLTVT.

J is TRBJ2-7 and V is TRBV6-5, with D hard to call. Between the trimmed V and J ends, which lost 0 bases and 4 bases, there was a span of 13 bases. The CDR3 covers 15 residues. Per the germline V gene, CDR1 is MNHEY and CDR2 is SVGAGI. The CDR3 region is CASSYSDGHGYEQYF. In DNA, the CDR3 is TGTGCCAGCAGTTACTCCGACGGCCATGGGTACGAGCAGTACTTC.

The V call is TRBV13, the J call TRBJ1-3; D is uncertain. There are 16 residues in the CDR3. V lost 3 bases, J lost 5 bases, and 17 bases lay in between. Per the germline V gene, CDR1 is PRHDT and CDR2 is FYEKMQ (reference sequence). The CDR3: CASSLGYGGDRNTIYF. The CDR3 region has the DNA TGTGCCAGCAGCTTGGGCTATGGCGGGGATAGAAACACCATATATTTT.

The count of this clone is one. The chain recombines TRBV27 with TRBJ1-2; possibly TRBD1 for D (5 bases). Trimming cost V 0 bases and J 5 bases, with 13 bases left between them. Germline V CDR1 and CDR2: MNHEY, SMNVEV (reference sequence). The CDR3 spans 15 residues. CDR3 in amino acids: CASSLSVGGAYGYTF. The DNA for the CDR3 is TGTGCCAGCAGTTTATCCGTCGGAGGGGCTTATGGCTACACCTTC.

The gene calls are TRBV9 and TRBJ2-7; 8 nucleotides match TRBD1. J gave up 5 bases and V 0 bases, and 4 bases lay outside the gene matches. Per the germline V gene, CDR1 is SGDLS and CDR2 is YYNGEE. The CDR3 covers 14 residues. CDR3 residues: CASSVAGQGHEQYF. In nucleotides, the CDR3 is TGTGCCAGCAGCGTAGCAGGACAGGGCCACGAGCAGTACTTC.

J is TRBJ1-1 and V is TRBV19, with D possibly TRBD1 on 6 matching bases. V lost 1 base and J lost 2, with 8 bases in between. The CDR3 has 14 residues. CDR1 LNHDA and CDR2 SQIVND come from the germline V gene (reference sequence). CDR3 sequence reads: CASSIGGPNTEAFF. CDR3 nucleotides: TGTGCCAGTAGTATAGGGGGGCCAAACACTGAAGCTTTCTTT.

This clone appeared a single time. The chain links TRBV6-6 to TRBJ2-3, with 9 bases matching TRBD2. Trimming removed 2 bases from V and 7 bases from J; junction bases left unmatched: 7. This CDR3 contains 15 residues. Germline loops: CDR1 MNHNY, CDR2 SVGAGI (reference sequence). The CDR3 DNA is TGTGCCAGCAGTTACCCGCGGGAGGGAGTGAATACGCAGTATTTT. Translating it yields CASSYPREGVNTQYF.

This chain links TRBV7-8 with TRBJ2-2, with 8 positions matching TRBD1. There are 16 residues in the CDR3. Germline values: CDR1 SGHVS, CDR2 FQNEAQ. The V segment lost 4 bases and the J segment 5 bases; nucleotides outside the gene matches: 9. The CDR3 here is CASSWRTGGRTGELFF. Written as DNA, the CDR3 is TGTGCCAGCAGCTGGAGAACAGGGGGTCGGACCGGGGAGCTGTTTTTT. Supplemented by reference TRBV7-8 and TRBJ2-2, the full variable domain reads GAGVSQSPRYKVAKRGQDVALRCDPISGHVSLFWYQQALGQGPEFLTYFQNEAQLDKSGLPSDRFFAERPEGSVSTLKIQRTQQEDSAVYLCASSWRTGGRTGELFFGEGSRLTVL.

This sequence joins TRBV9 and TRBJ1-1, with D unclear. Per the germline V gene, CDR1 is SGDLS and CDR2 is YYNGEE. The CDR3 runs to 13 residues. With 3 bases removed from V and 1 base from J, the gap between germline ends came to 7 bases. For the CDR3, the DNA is TGTGCCAGCAGCGGATACAGGAACACTGAAGCTTTCTTT. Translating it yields CASSGYRNTEAFF.

As DNA, the CDR3 is TGTGCCAGCAGCGTAACAGGGTCGGCTGGAAACACCATATATTTT. Amino acid sequence: CASSVTGSAGNTIYF. This chain links TRBV9 with TRBJ1-3; TRBD1 is a possible D gene (6 bases). The V and J ends lost 1 base and 2 bases respectively, with 10 bases between them. This CDR3 is built from 15 residues. Per germline, CDR1 SGDLS and CDR2 YYNGEE.

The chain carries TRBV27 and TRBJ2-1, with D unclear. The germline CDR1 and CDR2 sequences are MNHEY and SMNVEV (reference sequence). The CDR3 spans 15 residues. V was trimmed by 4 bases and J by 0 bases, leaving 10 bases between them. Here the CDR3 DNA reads TGTGCCAGCAGTTCCGGTGTGGGCTCCTACAATGAGCAGTTCTTC. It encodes CASSSGVGSYNEQFF.

The CDR3 spells CAGIRRNTGELFF. CDR3 DNA sequence: TGTGCCGGTATCCGGAGGAACACCGGGGAGCTGTTTTTT. V and J are TRBV30 and TRBJ2-2; the D is unclear. The CDR3 is 13 amino acids. Trimming shortened V by 8 bases and J by 1 base, and 11 bases separated the two germline ends. Germline assignment: CDR1 GTSNPN and CDR2 SVGIG (reference sequence).

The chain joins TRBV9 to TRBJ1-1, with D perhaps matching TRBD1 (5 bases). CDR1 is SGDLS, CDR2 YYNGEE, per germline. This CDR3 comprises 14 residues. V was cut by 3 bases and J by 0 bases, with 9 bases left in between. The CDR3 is CASSAGSMNTEAFF. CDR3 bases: TGTGCCAGCAGCGCAGGGTCTATGAACACTGAAGCTTTCTTT.

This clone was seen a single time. The CDR3 spells CASSFTGGSYNEQFF. CDR3 bases: TGTGCCAGCAGTTTCACAGGGGGGTCCTACAATGAGCAGTTCTTC. The chain is built from TRBV6-5 and TRBJ2-1; the match to TRBD1 covers 8 bases. The germline CDR1 and CDR2 sequences are MNHEY and SVGAGI. J was trimmed by 1 base and V by 4 bases; bases with no gene match: 3. The CDR3 has 15 residues.

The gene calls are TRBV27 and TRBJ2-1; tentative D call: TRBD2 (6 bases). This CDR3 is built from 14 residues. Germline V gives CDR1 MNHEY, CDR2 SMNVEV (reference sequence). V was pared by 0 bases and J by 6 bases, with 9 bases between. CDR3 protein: CASSLSGRGNEQFF. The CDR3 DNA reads TGTGCCAGCAGTTTATCCGGGAGAGGCAATGAGCAGTTCTTC.

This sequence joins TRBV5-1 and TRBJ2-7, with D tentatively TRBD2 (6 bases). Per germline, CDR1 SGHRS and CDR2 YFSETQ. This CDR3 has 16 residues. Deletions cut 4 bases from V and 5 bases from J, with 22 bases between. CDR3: CASSGMTGTHPDEQYF. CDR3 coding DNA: TGCGCCAGCAGCGGAATGACCGGGACTCATCCCGACGAGCAGTACTTC.

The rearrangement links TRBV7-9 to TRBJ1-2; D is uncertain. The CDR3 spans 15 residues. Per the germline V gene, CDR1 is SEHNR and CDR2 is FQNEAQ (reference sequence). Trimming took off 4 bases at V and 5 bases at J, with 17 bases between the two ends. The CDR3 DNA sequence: TGTGCCAGCAGCTGGACCCGAGCGGGCCTTTATGGCTACACCTTC. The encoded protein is CASSWTRAGLYGYTF.

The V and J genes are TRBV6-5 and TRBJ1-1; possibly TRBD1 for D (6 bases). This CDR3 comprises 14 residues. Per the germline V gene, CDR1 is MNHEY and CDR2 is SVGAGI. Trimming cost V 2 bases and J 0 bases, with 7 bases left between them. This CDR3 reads CASSYGGLNTEAFF. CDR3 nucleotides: TGTGCCAGCAGTTACGGGGGGCTGAACACTGAAGCTTTCTTT.

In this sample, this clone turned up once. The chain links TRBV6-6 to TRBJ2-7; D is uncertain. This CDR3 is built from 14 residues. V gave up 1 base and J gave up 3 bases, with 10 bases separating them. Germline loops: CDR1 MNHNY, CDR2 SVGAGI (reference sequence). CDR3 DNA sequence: TGTGCCAGCAGTTACTTCGGTTCAGTCTACGAGCAGTACTTC. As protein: CASSYFGSVYEQYF.

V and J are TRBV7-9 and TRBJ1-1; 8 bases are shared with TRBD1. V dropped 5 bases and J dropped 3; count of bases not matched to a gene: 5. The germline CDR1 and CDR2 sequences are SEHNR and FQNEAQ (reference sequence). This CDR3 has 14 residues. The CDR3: CASSAGQGYTEAFF. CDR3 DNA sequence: TGTGCCAGCAGCGCAGGACAGGGTTACACTGAAGCTTTCTTT.

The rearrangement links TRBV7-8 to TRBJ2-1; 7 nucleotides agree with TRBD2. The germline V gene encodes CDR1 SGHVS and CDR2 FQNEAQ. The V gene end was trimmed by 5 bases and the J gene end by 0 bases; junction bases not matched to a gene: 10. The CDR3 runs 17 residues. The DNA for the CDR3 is TGTGCCAGCAGCCCGAGCGTTCGGACTAGCTCCTACAATGAGCAGTTCTTC. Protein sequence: CASSPSVRTSSYNEQFF.